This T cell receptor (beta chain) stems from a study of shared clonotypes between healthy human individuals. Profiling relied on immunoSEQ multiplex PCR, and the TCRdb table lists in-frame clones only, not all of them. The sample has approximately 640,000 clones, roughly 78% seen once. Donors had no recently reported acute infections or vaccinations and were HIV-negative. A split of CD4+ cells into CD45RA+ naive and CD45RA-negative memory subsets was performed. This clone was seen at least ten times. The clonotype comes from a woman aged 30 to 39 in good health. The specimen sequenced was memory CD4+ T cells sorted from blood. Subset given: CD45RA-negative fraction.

The CDR3 loop reads CSVWSPGYGYTF. Here the CDR3 DNA reads TGCAGCGTTTGGAGCCCAGGCTATGGCTACACCTTC. J is TRBJ1-2 and V is TRBV29-1; D is undetermined. CDR1 is SQVTM, CDR2 ANQGSEA, per germline. V shed 5 bases and J shed 4 bases, with 11 bases lying between them. The CDR3 sequence is 12 residues long.